Listed here is a single T cell receptor (beta chain). Its target is unknown. A much more abundant neighbour one base away suggests this may be a read error. Amplification of TCR beta used genomic DNA extracted from peripheral blood. The record originates from a study of T cell repertoires in aging, cancer and after chemotherapy. General study results and limits: Compared with age-matched healthy donors, untreated hematological or solid cancer patients showed higher blood TCR clonality. In cancer patients, declining TCR diversity with age involved lost richness and lost evenness. Across the chemotherapy interval, each cancer cohort showed higher median generation probability, suggesting thymic rebound.

The CDR3 consists of 14 residues. J lost 7 bases, V lost 7 bases, and 11 bases had no gene match. Germline V lookup: CDR1 LNHDA, CDR2 SQIVND (reference sequence). TRB rearrangements spanning V, D and J were amplified using mixed TRB-A/B primers. TCRdb ran MiXCR on the multiplex PCR reads and lists one entry per CDR3 protein. The sample includes fewer than 11,000 distinct CDR3 sequences, 25% to 30% of them seen just once. Specimen: blood. V usage is TRBV19 and J usage is TRBJ2-7; TRBD2 matches at 9 bases. The TCR was taken from a human donor in good health. The DNA for the CDR3 is TGTGCCAGTATCCCTAGCGGGGTCGGTCATGAGCAGTACTTC. Amino acids: CASIPSGVGHEQYF.